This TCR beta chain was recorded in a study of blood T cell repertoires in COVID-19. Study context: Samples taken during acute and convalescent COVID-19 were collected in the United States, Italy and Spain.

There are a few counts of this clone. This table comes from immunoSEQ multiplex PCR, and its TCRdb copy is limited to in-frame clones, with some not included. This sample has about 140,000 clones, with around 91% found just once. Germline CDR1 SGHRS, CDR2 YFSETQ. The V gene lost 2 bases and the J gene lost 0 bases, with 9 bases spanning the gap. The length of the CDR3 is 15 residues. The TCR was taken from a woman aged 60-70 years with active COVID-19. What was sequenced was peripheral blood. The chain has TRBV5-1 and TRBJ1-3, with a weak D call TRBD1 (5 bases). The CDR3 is CASSFLGLSGNTIYF. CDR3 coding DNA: TGCGCCAGCAGCTTTCTGGGACTCTCTGGAAACACCATATATTTT. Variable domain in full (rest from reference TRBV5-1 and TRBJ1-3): KAGVTQTPRYLIKTRGQQVTLSCSPISGHRSVSWYQQTPGQGLQFLFEYFSETQRNKGNFPGRFSGRQFSNSRSEMNVSTLELGDSALYLCASSFLGLSGNTIYFGEGSWLTVV.